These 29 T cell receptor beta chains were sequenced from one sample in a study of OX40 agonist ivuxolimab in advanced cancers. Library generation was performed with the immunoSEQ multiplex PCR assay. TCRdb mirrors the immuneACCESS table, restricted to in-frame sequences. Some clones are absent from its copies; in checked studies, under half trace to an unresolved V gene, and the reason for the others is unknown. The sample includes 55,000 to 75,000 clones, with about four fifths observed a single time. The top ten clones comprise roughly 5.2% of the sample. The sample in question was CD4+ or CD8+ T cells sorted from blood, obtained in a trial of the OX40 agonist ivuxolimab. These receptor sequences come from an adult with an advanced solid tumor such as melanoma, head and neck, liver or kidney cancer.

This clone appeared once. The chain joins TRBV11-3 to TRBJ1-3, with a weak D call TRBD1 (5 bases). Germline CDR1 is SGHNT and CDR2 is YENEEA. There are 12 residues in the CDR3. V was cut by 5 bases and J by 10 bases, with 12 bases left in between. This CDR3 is CASSPGVRTIYF. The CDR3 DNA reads TGTGCCAGCAGCCCGGGGGTTCGGACCATATATTTT.

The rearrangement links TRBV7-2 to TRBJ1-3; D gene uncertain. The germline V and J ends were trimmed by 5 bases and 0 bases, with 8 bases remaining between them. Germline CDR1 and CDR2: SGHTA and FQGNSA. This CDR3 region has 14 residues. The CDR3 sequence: CASSPVNSGNTIYF. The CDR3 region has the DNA TGTGCCAGCAGCCCAGTGAACTCTGGAAACACCATATATTTT.

The CDR3 sequence is CASSPWTGPQQETQYF. DNA for the CDR3: TGTGCCAGTAGTCCCTGGACAGGACCCCAACAAGAGACCCAGTACTTC. This sequence joins TRBV19 and TRBJ2-5, with 7 bases aligning to TRBD1. Germline V gene sequence: CDR1 LNHDA, CDR2 SQIVND (reference sequence). The CDR3 spans 16 residues. With 5 bases clipped from V and 2 bases from J, the junction kept 11 bases outside the gene matches.

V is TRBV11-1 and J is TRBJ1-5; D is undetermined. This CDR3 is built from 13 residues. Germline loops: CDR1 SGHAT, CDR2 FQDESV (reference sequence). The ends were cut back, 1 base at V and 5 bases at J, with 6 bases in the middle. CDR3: CASSLERDQPQHF. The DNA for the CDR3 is TGTGCCAGCAGCTTAGAGAGGGATCAGCCCCAGCATTTT. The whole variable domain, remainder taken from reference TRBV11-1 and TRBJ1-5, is EAEVAQSPRYKITEKSQAVAFWCDPISGHATLYWYRQILGQGPELLVQFQDESVVDDSQLPKDRFSAERLKGVDSTLKIQPAELGDSAMYLCASSLERDQPQHFGDGTRLSIL.

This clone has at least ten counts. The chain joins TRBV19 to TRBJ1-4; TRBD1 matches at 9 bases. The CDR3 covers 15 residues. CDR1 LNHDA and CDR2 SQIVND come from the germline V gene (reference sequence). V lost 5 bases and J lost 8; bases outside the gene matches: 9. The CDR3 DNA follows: TGTGCCAGTAGTGACCGGGACAGGGTAAGGGAAAAACTGTTTTTT. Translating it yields CASSDRDRVREKLFF.

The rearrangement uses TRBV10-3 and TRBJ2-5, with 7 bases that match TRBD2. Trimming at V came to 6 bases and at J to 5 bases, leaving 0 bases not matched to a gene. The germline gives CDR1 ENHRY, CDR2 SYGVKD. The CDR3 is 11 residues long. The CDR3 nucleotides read TGTGCCATCAGAGCGGGGGAGACCCAGTACTTC. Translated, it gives CAIRAGETQYF.

The CDR3 coding sequence is TGTGCCAGCAGCCTCGGGGTAGACAATGAGCAGTTCTTC. Residues: CASSLGVDNEQFF. The V call is TRBV5-5, the J call TRBJ2-1; maybe TRBD2 (5 bases). The CDR3 length is 13 residues. V lost 4 bases to trimming and J lost 5 bases, with 10 bases between them. Germline V CDR1 and CDR2: SGHKS, YYEKEE (reference sequence).

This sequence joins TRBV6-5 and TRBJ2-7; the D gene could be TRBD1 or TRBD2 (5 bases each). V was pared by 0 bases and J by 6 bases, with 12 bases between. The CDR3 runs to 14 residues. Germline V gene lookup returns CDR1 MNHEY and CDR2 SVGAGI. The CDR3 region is CASSYSSRGSEQYF. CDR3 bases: TGTGCCAGCAGTTACTCATCCCGGGGCAGCGAGCAGTACTTC.

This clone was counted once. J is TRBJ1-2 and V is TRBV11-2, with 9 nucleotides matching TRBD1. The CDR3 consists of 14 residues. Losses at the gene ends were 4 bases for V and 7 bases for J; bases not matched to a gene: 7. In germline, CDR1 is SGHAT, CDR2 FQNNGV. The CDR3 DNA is TGTGCCAGCAGCTCGGACAGGGGAGTGGGTGGCTACACCTTC. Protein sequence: CASSSDRGVGGYTF.

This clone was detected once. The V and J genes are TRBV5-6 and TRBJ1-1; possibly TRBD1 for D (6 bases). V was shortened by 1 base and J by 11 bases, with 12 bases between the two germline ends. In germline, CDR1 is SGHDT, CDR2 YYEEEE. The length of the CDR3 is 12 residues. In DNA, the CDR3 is TGTGCCAGCAGCTTGTCGGGGGCGCAGGCTTTCTTT. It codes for CASSLSGAQAFF.

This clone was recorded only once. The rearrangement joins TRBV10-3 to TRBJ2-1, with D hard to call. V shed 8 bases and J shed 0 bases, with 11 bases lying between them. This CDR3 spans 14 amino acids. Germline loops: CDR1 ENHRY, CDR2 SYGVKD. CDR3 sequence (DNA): TGTGCCATCGGTGGGCAGAGCTCCTACAATGAGCAGTTCTTC. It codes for CAIGGQSSYNEQFF.

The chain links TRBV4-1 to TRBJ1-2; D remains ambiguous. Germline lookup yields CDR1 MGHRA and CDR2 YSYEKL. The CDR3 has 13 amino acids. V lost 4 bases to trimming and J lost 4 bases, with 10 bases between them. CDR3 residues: CASSRETLYGYTF. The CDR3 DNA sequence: TGCGCCAGCAGCCGAGAGACACTCTATGGCTACACCTTC.

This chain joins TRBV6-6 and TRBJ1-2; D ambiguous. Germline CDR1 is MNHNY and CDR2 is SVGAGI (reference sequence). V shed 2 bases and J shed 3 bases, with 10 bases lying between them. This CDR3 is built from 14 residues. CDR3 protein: CASSYVQPDYGYTF. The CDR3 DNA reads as TGTGCCAGCAGTTACGTTCAGCCGGACTATGGCTACACCTTC.

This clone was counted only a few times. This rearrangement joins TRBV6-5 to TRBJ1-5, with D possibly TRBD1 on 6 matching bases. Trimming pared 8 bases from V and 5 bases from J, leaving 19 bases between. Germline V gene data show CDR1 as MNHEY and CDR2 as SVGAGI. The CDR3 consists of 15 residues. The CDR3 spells CASRKSGTSDQPQHF. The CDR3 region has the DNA TGTGCCAGCCGTAAATCCGGGACATCCGATCAGCCCCAGCATTTT.

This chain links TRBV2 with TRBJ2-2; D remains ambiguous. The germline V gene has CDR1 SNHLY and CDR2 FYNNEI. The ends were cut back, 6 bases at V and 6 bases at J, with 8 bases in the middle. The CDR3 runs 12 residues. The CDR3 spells CASRQVAGELFF. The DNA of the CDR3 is TGTGCCAGCAGGCAGGTCGCCGGGGAGCTGTTTTTT.

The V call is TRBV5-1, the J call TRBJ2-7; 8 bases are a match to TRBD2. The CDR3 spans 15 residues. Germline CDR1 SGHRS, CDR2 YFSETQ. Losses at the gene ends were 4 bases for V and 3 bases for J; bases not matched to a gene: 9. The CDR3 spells CASSEPLGGDYEQYF. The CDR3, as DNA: TGCGCCAGCAGCGAACCACTCGGGGGGGACTACGAGCAGTACTTC.

The CDR3 region is CASSLVLGRDQYF. CDR3 bases: TGTGCCAGCAGCTTAGTGTTGGGGCGGGATCAGTACTTC. This rearrangement joins TRBV7-2 to TRBJ2-7, with D maybe TRBD2 (6 bases). Per the germline V gene, CDR1 is SGHTA and CDR2 is FQGNSA. Trimming removed 1 base at V and 10 bases at J, with 14 bases between. This CDR3 is built from 13 residues.

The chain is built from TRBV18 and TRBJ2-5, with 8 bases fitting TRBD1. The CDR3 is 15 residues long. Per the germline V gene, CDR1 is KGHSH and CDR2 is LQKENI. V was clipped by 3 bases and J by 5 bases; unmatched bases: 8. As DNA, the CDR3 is TGTGCCAGCTCACCGTTCCAGGGGGCCCGGGAGACCCAGTACTTC. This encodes CASSPFQGARETQYF.

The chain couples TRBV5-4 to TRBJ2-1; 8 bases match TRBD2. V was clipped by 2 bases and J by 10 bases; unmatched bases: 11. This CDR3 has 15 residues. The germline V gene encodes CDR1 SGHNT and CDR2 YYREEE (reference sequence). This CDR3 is CASSFDTGGPREQFF. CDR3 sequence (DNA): TGTGCCAGCAGCTTTGATACGGGGGGGCCGAGGGAGCAGTTCTTC.

This CDR3 reads CASRRPDPSSYNEQFF. CDR3 sequence (DNA): TGTGCCAGCAGGCGACCGGACCCGAGCTCCTACAATGAGCAGTTCTTC. This chain connects TRBV7-9 to TRBJ2-1; the D is unclear. With 6 bases removed from V and 0 bases from J, the gap between germline ends came to 15 bases. The CDR3 has 16 amino acids. The V gene's germline CDR1 is SEHNR and CDR2 FQNEAQ (reference sequence).

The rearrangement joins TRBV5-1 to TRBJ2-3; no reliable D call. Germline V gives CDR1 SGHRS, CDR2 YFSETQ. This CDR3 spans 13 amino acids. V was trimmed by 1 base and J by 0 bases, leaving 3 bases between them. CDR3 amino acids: CASSLKSTDTQYF. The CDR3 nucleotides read TGCGCCAGCAGCTTGAAAAGCACAGATACGCAGTATTTT.

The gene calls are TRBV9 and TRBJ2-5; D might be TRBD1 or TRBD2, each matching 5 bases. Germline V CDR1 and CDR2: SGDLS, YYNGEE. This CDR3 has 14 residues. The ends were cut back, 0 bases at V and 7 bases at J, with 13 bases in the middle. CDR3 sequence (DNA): TGTGCCAGCAGCGTAGGCCAACTCGGGACGACCCAGTACTTC. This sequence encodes CASSVGQLGTTQYF.

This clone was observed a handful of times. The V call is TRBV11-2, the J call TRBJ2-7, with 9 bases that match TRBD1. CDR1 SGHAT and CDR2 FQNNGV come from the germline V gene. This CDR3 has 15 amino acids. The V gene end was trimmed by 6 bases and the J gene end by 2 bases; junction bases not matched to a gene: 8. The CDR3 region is CASRDPGQGTYEQYF. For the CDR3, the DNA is TGTGCCAGCAGAGATCCGGGACAGGGAACCTACGAGCAGTACTTC.

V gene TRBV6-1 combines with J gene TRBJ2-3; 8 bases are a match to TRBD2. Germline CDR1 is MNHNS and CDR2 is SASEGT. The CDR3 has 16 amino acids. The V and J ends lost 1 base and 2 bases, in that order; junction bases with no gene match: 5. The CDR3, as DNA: TGTGCCAGCAGTGAAGGATCGGGGGGGCTCACAGATACGCAGTATTTT. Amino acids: CASSEGSGGLTDTQYF.

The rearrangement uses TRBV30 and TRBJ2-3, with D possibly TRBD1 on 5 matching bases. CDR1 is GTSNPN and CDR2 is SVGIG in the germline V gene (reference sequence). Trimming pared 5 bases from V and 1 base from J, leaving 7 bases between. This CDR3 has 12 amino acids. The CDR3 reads CAWEGGTDTQYF. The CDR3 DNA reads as TGTGCCTGGGAAGGGGGCACAGATACGCAGTATTTT.

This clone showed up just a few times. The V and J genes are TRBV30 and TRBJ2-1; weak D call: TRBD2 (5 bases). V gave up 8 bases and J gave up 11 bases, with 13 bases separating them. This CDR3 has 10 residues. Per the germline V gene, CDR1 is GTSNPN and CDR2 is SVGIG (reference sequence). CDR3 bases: TGTGCCACCGAGCGGCTTCAGCAGTTCTTC. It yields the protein CATERLQQFF.

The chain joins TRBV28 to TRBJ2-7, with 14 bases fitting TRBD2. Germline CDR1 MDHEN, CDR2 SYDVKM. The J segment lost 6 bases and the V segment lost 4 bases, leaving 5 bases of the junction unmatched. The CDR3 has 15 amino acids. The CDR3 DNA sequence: TGTGCCAGCAGTTCGGGACTAGCGGGAGCCGGCGAGCAGTACTTC. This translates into CASSSGLAGAGEQYF.

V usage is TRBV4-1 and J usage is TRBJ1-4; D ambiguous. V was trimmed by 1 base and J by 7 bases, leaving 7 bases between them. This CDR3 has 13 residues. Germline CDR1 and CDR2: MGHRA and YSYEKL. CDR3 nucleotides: TGCGCCAGCAGCCAAGGCAGGTCTGAAAAACTGTTTTTT. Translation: CASSQGRSEKLFF.

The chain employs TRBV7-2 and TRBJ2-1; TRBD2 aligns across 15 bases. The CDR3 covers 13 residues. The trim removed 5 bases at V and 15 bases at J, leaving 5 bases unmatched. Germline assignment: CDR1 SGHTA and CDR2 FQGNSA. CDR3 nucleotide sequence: TGTGCCAGCAGCCCGGGACTAGCGGGAGGTCGGTTCTTC. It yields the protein CASSPGLAGGRFF.